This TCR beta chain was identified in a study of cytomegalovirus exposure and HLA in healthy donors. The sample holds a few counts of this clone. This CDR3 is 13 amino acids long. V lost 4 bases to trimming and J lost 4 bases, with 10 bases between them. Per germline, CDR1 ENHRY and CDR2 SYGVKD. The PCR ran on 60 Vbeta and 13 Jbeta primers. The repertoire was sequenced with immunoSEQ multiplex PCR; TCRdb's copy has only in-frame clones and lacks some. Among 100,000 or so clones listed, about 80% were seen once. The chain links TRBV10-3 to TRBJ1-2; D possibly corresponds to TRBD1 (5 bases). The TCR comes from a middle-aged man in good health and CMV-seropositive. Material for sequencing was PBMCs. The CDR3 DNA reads TGTGCCATCAGTGGGGGGGAACTCTATGGCTACACCTTC. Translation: CAISGGELYGYTF.